This T cell receptor (beta chain) was profiled in a study of T cell responses to AZD1222 COVID-19 vaccine. General study results and limits: Of the AZD1222 recipients, only six or seven were seropositive at baseline. Clonal diversity was possibly underestimated, and the donors were mostly white British, with more females. Nearly half of spike-specific TCRs reportedly target unmutated variant regions.

Trimming left V 3 bases short and J 7 bases short, with 9 bases between. This CDR3 region has 11 residues. Germline V CDR1 and CDR2: SQVTM, ANQGSEA. Note on this clone: The antigen remains undetermined.

The protocol was immunoSEQ multiplex PCR, while the TCRdb copy is restricted to in-frame clones and leaves out a portion. The sample carries about 30,000 clones, 85% to 95% recorded once. This specimen consisted of peripheral blood, obtained on day 0 of AZD1222 vaccination. The receptor comes from an adult in good health. The rearrangement links TRBV29-1 to TRBJ1-2; tentative D call: TRBD1 (5 bases). CDR3 nucleotides: TGCAGCGTTGATTGGGGGTCTGGCTACACCTTC. Its protein is CSVDWGSGYTF.